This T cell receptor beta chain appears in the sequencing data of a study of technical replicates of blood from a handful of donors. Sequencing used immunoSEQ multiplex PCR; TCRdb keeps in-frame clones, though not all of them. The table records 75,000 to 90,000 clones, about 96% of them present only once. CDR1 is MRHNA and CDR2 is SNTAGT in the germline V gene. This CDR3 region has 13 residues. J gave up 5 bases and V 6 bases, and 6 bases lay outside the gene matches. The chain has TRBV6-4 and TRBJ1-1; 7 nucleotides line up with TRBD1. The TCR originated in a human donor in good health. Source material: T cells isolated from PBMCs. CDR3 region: CASSPKQGTEAFF. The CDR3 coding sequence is TGTGCCAGCAGCCCTAAACAGGGGACTGAAGCTTTCTTT.